These 13 T cell receptor beta chains came from one sample sequenced in a study of metastatic and nonmetastatic thyroid tumors. All patients reached thyroid surgery having received no treatment beforehand. TCRdb re-called clones from the PCR reads using MiXCR. The data contain approximately 35,000 clones, around 23% of them singletons. Material: tumor tissue. These receptors originate from a male donor with papillary thyroid cancer or a benign thyroid nodule (not recorded which). Some clones in this sample may be carry-over from other donors' samples.

By proportion, this clone is medium-sized. This CDR3 is also generated by other DNA sequences in the sample. The gene calls are TRBV7-2 and TRBJ2-2; TRBD2 might be the D (5 bases). The CDR3 has 15 amino acids. Trimming stripped 2 bases from V and 6 bases from J, with 13 bases between. Germline CDR1 reads SGHTA; CDR2 reads FQGNSA. CDR3 in DNA: TGTGCCAGCAGCTTACAGCGGTCTGTTTCCGGGGAGCTGTTTTTT. This sequence encodes CASSLQRSVSGELFF.

About this clone: A read error may account for a junction end that differs from germline. This sequence joins TRBV28 and TRBJ2-2; D not certain. CDR1 is MDHEN, CDR2 SYDVKM, per germline. There are 16 residues in the CDR3. This CDR3 reads CAISPPPRLNTGELFF. The CDR3 nucleotides read TGTGCCATCAGTCCCCCGCCTCGGTTGAACACCGGGGAGCTGTTTTTT.

This clone qualifies as large. The rearrangement joins TRBV6-1 to TRBJ1-1; possibly TRBD1 for D (5 bases). The CDR3 is made up of 11 amino acids. Trimming took 10 bases from V and 7 from J, leaving 13 bases between them. Looked up from germline, CDR1 is MNHNS and CDR2 is SASEGT. CDR3 sequence reads: CATRVGGEAFF. The CDR3 nucleotides read TGTGCCACCCGGGTGGGGGGTGAAGCTTTCTTT.

By sample share, this clone is medium-sized. V is TRBV6-2 or TRBV6-3 and J is TRBJ1-1; D unresolved. This CDR3 is 14 amino acids long. The germline CDR1 and CDR2 sequences are MNHEY and SVGEGT. V lost 0 bases and J 0 bases, leaving 5 bases between the germline ends. The CDR3 loop reads CASSYSTVNTEAFF. The CDR3 bases are TGTGCCAGCAGTTACTCGACCGTGAACACTGAAGCTTTCTTT.

The chain links TRBV30 to TRBJ1-4; the match to TRBD1 covers 9 bases. CDR1 and CDR2 from the germline V gene are GTSNPN and SVGIG (reference sequence). This CDR3 is 15 amino acids long. V lost 3 bases and J lost 10; bases outside the gene matches: 12. CDR3 DNA sequence: TGTGCCTGGAGCTTCACAGGGGGCGCGTCACGAAAACTGTTTTTT. It yields the protein CAWSFTGGASRKLFF. Based on the CDR3 plus reference TRBV30 and TRBJ1-4, the full variable domain is SQTIHQWPATLVQPVGSPLSLECTVEGTSNPNLYWYRQAAGRGLQLLFYSVGIGQISSEVPQNLSASRPQDRQFILSSKKLLLSDSGFYLCAWSFTGGASRKLFFGSGTQLSVL.

This clone was observed once. The chain couples TRBV20-1 to TRBJ2-4; no clear D gene. The J call may be incorrect, as the DNA end agrees better with TRBJ2-1. The germline CDR1 and CDR2 sequences are DFQATT and SNEGSKA (reference sequence). The CDR3 loop spans 11 amino acids. Here the CDR3 reads CSARKDIYQFF. CDR3 nucleotide sequence: TGCAGTGCTAGAAAGGATATTTATCAGTTCTTC.

By sample fraction, this clone is medium-sized. The junction does not match germline at one end; this may be a read error. J is TRBJ1-3 and V is TRBV7-2; 10 positions match TRBD1. CDR1 and CDR2 (germline): SGHTA, FQGNSA. CDR3 length equals 12 residues. The CDR3 DNA sequence: TGTGCCAGCAGCCGTGACAGGGGGCTCTTCCATTTT. As protein: CASSRDRGLFHF.

This clone was seen at least ten times. This chain uses TRBV3-1 with TRBJ2-2; the match to TRBD2 covers 10 bases. This CDR3 has 17 amino acids. Per the germline V gene, CDR1 is LGHDT and CDR2 is YNNKEL (reference sequence). J lost 2 bases, V lost 4 bases, and 7 bases had no gene match. CDR3 coding DNA: TGTGCCAGCAGCCGTCCTTCTAGCGGGAGAAACACCGGGGAGCTGTTTTTT. This encodes CASSRPSSGRNTGELFF.

This clone has a count of ten or more. The chain joins TRBV6-1 to TRBJ1-3, with D unresolved. V lost 5 bases to trimming and J lost 4 bases, with 3 bases between them. CDR1 is MNHNS, CDR2 SASEGT, per germline. CDR3 length: 11 amino acids. The CDR3 DNA reads as TGTGCCAGCAGTAGGGGAAACACCATATATTTT. Translating it yields CASSRGNTIYF.

In its sample, this clone is medium-sized (0.01 to 0.1%). The rearrangement joins TRBV24-1 to TRBJ2-1, with TRBD2 matching over 12 bases. The CDR3 runs 16 residues. Germline values: CDR1 KGHDR, CDR2 SFDVKD. With V trimmed by 4 bases and J by 2 bases, 2 bases remained unmatched. Written as DNA, the CDR3 is TGTGCCACCAGTGAGACTAGCGGGGGCCCCTACAATGAGCAGTTCTTC. Translated: CATSETSGGPYNEQFF.

The table lists this clone with many counts. A single base separates this from a much larger clone, so it may be a read error. Other DNA variants within this sample encode the same CDR3. The V and J genes are TRBV7-9 and TRBJ1-6, with D possibly being TRBD1 (6 bases). CDR3 length: 13 residues. Germline lookup yields CDR1 SEHNR and CDR2 FQNEAQ (reference sequence). CDR3 bases: TGCGCCAGCAGCTTTAACAGGGACTCACCCCTCCACTTT. Translation: CASSFNRDSPLHF.

This clone was observed many times. This chain links TRBV20-1 with TRBJ2-4, with D perhaps matching TRBD2 (5 bases). Trimming left V 2 bases short and J 0 bases short, with 11 bases between. This CDR3 contains 15 residues. Per germline, CDR1 DFQATT and CDR2 SNEGSKA (reference sequence). CDR3 DNA sequence: TGCAGTGCTAGACTAGCTGCCCTAGCCAAAAACATTCAGTACTTC. Its translation: CSARLAALAKNIQYF.

This clone was picked up many times. The chain uses TRBV19 and TRBJ2-2; 12 nucleotides match TRBD2. The length of the CDR3 is 16 residues. Germline trimming cut 4 bases from V and 2 bases from J; bases unmatched to any gene: 2. Germline V gene sequence: CDR1 LNHDA, CDR2 SQIVND (reference sequence). The CDR3 sequence: CASSSGLAGNTGELFF. The CDR3 region has the DNA TGTGCCAGTAGTAGCGGACTAGCGGGAAACACCGGGGAGCTGTTTTTT.